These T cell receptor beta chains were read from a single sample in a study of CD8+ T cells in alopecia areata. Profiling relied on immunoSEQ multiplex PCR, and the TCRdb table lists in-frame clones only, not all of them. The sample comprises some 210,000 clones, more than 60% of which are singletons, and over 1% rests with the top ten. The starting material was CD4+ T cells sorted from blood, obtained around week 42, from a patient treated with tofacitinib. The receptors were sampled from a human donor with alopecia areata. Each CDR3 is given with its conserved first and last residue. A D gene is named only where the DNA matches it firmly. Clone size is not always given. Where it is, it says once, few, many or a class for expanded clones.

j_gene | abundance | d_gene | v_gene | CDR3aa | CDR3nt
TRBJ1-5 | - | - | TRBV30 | CAWSDGVNQPQHF | TGTGCCTGGAGTGATGGGGTCAATCAGCCCCAGCATTTT
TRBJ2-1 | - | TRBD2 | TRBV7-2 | CASSFRLAGGPSYNEQFF | TGTGCCAGCAGCTTCCGACTAGCGGGGGGGCCTTCCTACAATGAGCAGTTCTTC
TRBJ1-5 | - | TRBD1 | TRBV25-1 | CASSASQGAQPQHF | TGTGCCAGCAGCGCGAGCCAGGGGGCTCAGCCCCAGCATTTT
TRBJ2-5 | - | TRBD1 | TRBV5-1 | CASSSLQGAGETQYF | TGCGCCAGCAGCTCACTACAGGGGGCAGGGGAGACCCAGTACTTC
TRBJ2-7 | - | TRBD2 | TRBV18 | CASSPSSGRDEQYF | TGTGCCAGCTCACCAAGTTCAGGGAGGGACGAGCAGTACTTC
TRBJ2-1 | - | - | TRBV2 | CASSEGARTGNEQFF | TGTGCCAGCAGTGAAGGGGCCCGGACCGGCAATGAGCAGTTCTTC
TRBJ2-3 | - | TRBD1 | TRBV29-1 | CSAGGQRADTQYF | TGCAGCGCAGGGGGACAGCGAGCAGATACGCAGTATTTT
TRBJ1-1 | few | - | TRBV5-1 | CASSLESGKLNTEAFF | TGCGCCAGCAGCTTGGAATCCGGGAAACTGAACACTGAAGCTTTCTTT
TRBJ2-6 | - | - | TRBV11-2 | CASSPILLGANVLTF | TGTGCCAGCAGTCCCATCCTTTTAGGGGCCAACGTCCTGACTTTC
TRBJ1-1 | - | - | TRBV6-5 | CASSSPGGTEAFF | TGTGCCAGCAGCTCACCCGGAGGGACTGAAGCTTTCTTT
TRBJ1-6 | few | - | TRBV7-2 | CASSSQRRDSPLHF | TGTGCCAGCAGCTCTCAACGAAGGGATTCACCCCTCCACTTT